The 15 T cell receptor beta chains presented below share a single source sample, sequenced in a study of cytomegalovirus exposure and HLA in healthy donors. PCR primers comprised 60 Vbeta and 13 Jbeta primers. Assay: immunoSEQ multiplex PCR; the TCRdb copy retains only in-frame clones and omits some. The repertoire holds about 180,000 clones, with around four fifths as singletons. The sequenced sample consisted of PBMCs. These receptors were obtained from a man aged 18 to 35 in good health and CMV-seronegative.

J is TRBJ2-1 and V is TRBV28; TRBD2 might be the D (6 bases). The CDR3 is made up of 15 amino acids. The germline V gene encodes CDR1 MDHEN and CDR2 SYDVKM. V was shortened by 1 base and J by 6 bases, with 13 bases between the two germline ends. The chain's CDR3 is CASSLLGLNFNEQFF. The DNA of the CDR3 is TGTGCCAGCAGTTTATTGGGACTGAATTTCAATGAGCAGTTCTTC.

The gene calls are TRBV4-2 and TRBJ2-7; maybe TRBD1 (6 bases). From germline, CDR1 is LGHNA and CDR2 YNFKEQ. The CDR3 is 15 amino acids. Trimming cost V 0 bases and J 9 bases, with 18 bases left between them. The CDR3 loop is CASSQDRGIEGRQYF. Here the CDR3 DNA reads TGTGCCAGCAGCCAAGACAGGGGTATTGAAGGTAGGCAGTACTTC.

The chain has TRBV4-1 and TRBJ2-5, with TRBD2 matching over 10 bases. Germline V lookup: CDR1 MGHRA, CDR2 YSYEKL. V was clipped by 1 base and J by 1 base; unmatched bases: 15. This CDR3 has 20 residues. The CDR3 nucleotides read TGCGCCAGCAGCCAAGGAATTACTAGCGGGAACTCGATCCCCCAAGAGACCCAGTACTTC. Its translation: CASSQGITSGNSIPQETQYF.

The chain couples TRBV5-4 to TRBJ2-1; 10 bases fit TRBD1. The germline V gene has CDR1 SGHNT and CDR2 YYREEE (reference sequence). The CDR3 sequence is 16 residues long. After removal of 4 bases from V and 1 base from J, the junction contained 5 bases not matched to a gene. The CDR3 DNA follows: TGTGCCAGCAGCCCGCGGGACAGGGGATCCTACAATGAGCAGTTCTTC. It specifies CASSPRDRGSYNEQFF.

This rearrangement joins TRBV5-4 to TRBJ1-2; 7 positions match TRBD1. Looked up from germline, CDR1 is SGHNT and CDR2 is YYREEE (reference sequence). Losses at the gene ends were 3 bases for V and 6 bases for J; bases not matched to a gene: 11. The length of the CDR3 is 15 residues. CDR3 sequence (DNA): TGTGCCAGCAGCTGGGTAGACAGGGATCTAGATGGCTACACCTTC. Residues: CASSWVDRDLDGYTF.

The chain combines TRBV23-1 with TRBJ1-1; TRBD1 is a possible D gene (5 bases). TRBV23-1 is an ORF for which the function is uncertain. This CDR3 spans 17 amino acids. Trimming removed 3 bases at V and 7 bases at J, with 24 bases between. This CDR3 reads CASSQTMTVVFSREAFF. CDR3 nucleotide sequence: TGCGCCAGCAGTCAGACCATGACAGTGGTGTTTTCTCGTGAAGCTTTCTTT.

To note about this clone: A read error may produce the germline difference seen at one junction end. The rearrangement joins TRBV7-7 to TRBJ2-5; 11 bases line up with TRBD2. This CDR3 spans 18 amino acids. Germline CDR1 reads SSHAT; CDR2 reads FNYEAQ (reference sequence). The DNA for the CDR3 is TGTGCTAGCAGCCCGAAAGCCACTAGCGGGAGTAACCAAGAGACCCAGTACTTC. Translated: CASSPKATSGSNQETQYF.

This clone came up a few times. The chain is built from TRBV19 and TRBJ1-1, with a possible D match to TRBD1 (6 bases). The CDR3 is made up of 17 amino acids. Trimming cost V 7 bases and J 4 bases, with 25 bases left between them. Germline V lookup: CDR1 LNHDA, CDR2 SQIVND (reference sequence). CDR3 nucleotide sequence: TGTGCCAGTACCCCGACAGGTTTATCCTCTCGGAGCACTGAAGCTTTCTTT. Its translation is CASTPTGLSSRSTEAFF.

This chain joins TRBV15 and TRBJ2-7, with TRBD1 matching 7 bases. V was pared by 1 base and J by 7 bases, with 7 bases of the junction left unmatched. The CDR3 totals 14 residues. Looked up from germline, CDR1 is LNHNV and CDR2 is YYDKDF (reference sequence). The CDR3 sequence: CATSRGDRGREQYF. CDR3 DNA: TGTGCCACCAGCAGAGGGGACAGAGGTCGGGAGCAGTACTTC.

The genes are TRBV7-9 and TRBJ2-1; D remains ambiguous. The V and J ends lost 0 bases and 6 bases respectively, with 6 bases between them. The CDR3 has 13 residues. Germline V gene data show CDR1 as SEHNR and CDR2 as FQNEAQ (reference sequence). Here the CDR3 DNA reads TGTGCCAGCAGCTTAGCATCGGGCAATGAGCAGTTCTTC. Protein product: CASSLASGNEQFF.

Concerning this clone itself: This CDR3 is also generated by other DNA sequences in the sample. V gene TRBV7-2 combines with J gene TRBJ2-2, with D perhaps matching TRBD1 (6 bases). Germline V gives CDR1 SGHTA, CDR2 FQGNSA. V was pared by 6 bases and J by 5 bases, with 10 bases between. The length of the CDR3 is 13 residues. Written as DNA, the CDR3 is TGTGCCAGCAGAAGGACAGATACCGGGGAGCTGTTTTTT. Translating gives CASRRTDTGELFF.

The chain uses TRBV4-1 and TRBJ1-3; unclear D gene. V was clipped by 3 bases and J by 0 bases, with 12 bases between them. Germline assignment: CDR1 MGHRA and CDR2 YSYEKL. The CDR3 contains 16 residues. The CDR3 sequence: CASSQSISGSGNTIYF. The CDR3 region has the DNA TGCGCCAGCAGCCAGTCTATATCCGGCTCTGGAAACACCATATATTTT.

CDR3 coding DNA: TGTGCCAGCAGCTTCAGACAGGGGGAAGCTTTCTTT. This gives the protein CASSFRQGEAFF. V gene TRBV7-2 combines with J gene TRBJ1-1, with 8 bases identical to TRBD1. V was pared by 3 bases and J by 8 bases, with 2 bases of the junction left unmatched. The CDR3 sequence is 12 residues long. Germline V CDR1 and CDR2: SGHTA, FQGNSA.

The chain combines TRBV7-9 with TRBJ2-7; D unresolved. The V and J ends lost 5 bases and 0 bases respectively, with 11 bases between them. The CDR3 has 14 residues. Germline V gene sequence: CDR1 SEHNR, CDR2 FQNEAQ (reference sequence). CDR3 sequence: CASSTSNRSYEQYF. The CDR3 region has the DNA TGTGCCAGCAGCACATCCAACCGCTCCTACGAGCAGTACTTC.

The chain couples TRBV5-4 to TRBJ2-5; 13 nucleotides align to TRBD2. From germline, CDR1 is SGHNT and CDR2 YYREEE (reference sequence). This CDR3 is built from 15 residues. V was pared by 4 bases and J by 4 bases, with 4 bases of the junction left unmatched. The CDR3 is CASSRTSGSRETQYF. The CDR3 DNA is TGTGCCAGCAGCCGGACTAGCGGGAGTCGAGAGACCCAGTACTTC.